The 23 T cell receptor beta chains given below trace back to one sample, sequenced in a study of cytomegalovirus exposure and HLA in healthy donors. This PCR relied on a set of 60 Vbeta primers and 13 Jbeta primers. The method was immunoSEQ multiplex PCR; TCRdb's version includes in-frame clones alone and lacks a portion of them. The sample shows roughly 99,000 clones, 70% to 85% of them seen only once. Sequenced input: PBMCs. The receptors here all came from a male donor in good health and CMV-seronegative.

Turning to this clone: The missing conserved phenylalanine or tryptophan at the end of this CDR3 makes a read error likely. The limits of the CDR3 on the DNA are not certain, so only TCRdb's listed CDR3 is given. The chain is built from TRBV30 and TRBJ1-2. The CDR3 has 11 amino acids, counting both end residues. Germline V lookup: CDR1 GTSNPN, CDR2 SVGIG (reference sequence). CDR3 sequence reads: CAWSVPARTLL.

The chain has TRBV18 and TRBJ2-1; 10 nucleotides line up with TRBD2. Germline CDR1 and CDR2: KGHSH and LQKENI. The CDR3 totals 15 residues. The ends lost 4 bases at V and 8 bases at J; junction bases unmatched: 8. The CDR3 reads CASSRSSGSIDEQFF. CDR3 DNA sequence: TGTGCCAGCTCACGGTCTAGCGGGAGTATAGATGAGCAGTTCTTC.

A few counts support this clone. The chain joins TRBV27 to TRBJ2-6; D perhaps matches TRBD2 (6 bases). Per germline, CDR1 MNHEY and CDR2 SMNVEV (reference sequence). The V end lost 6 bases, the J end lost 4 bases, and 19 bases lay between the germline ends. This CDR3 is 17 amino acids long. The CDR3 DNA sequence: TGTGCCAGCAGCCTCACGCGGGATTCCCCCGGGGCCAACGTCCTGACTTTC. Translation gives CASSLTRDSPGANVLTF.

The chain is built from TRBV2 and TRBJ1-1; 7 bases align to TRBD1. J lost 6 bases, V lost 11 bases, and 12 bases had no gene match. The germline CDR1 and CDR2 sequences are SNHLY and FYNNEI. The CDR3 extends over 13 amino acids. In DNA, the CDR3 is TGTGCCGGGGGGCTGACAGGGAGCCCTGAAGCTTTCTTT. As protein: CAGGLTGSPEAFF.

This sequence joins TRBV7-9 and TRBJ2-7; the match to TRBD2 covers 10 bases. With 3 bases clipped from V and 2 bases from J, the junction kept 4 bases outside the gene matches. Germline values: CDR1 SEHNR, CDR2 FQNEAQ (reference sequence). The CDR3 covers 15 residues. The chain's CDR3 is CASSFLAGATYEQYF. The CDR3 DNA follows: TGTGCCAGCAGCTTTCTAGCGGGAGCCACCTACGAGCAGTACTTC.

The CDR3 DNA follows: TGTGCCAGCAGCTTATATACTAGCGGGGACTACGAGCAGTACTTC. Protein: CASSLYTSGDYEQYF. The chain carries TRBV7-9 and TRBJ2-7, with 10 bases identical to TRBD2. The germline CDR1 and CDR2 sequences are SEHNR and FQNEAQ (reference sequence). The V and J ends lost 2 bases and 3 bases, in that order; junction bases with no gene match: 4. CDR3 length equals 15 residues.

V usage is TRBV7-9 and J usage is TRBJ2-7; 9 positions match TRBD1. The germline CDR1 and CDR2 sequences are SEHNR and FQNEAQ (reference sequence). J lost 2 bases, V lost 5 bases, and 4 bases had no gene match. The CDR3 spans 14 residues. CDR3 sequence reads: CASSLGTGTYEQYF. CDR3 DNA sequence: TGTGCCAGCAGCCTCGGGACAGGGACCTACGAGCAGTACTTC.

The J gene is TRBJ2-4, the V gene TRBV28, with D tentatively TRBD1 (7 bases). The CDR3 consists of 16 residues. In germline, CDR1 is MDHEN, CDR2 SYDVKM. V was trimmed by 2 bases and J by 1 base, leaving 12 bases between them. CDR3 in amino acids: CASSLRQGLAKNIQYF. The CDR3 nucleotides read TGTGCCAGCAGTTTAAGACAGGGACTGGCCAAAAACATTCAGTACTTC.

The chain has TRBV6-4 and TRBJ2-3, with a possible D match to TRBD1 (5 bases). The CDR3 has 15 amino acids. Germline V lookup: CDR1 MRHNA, CDR2 SNTAGT. V lost 6 bases and J lost 2, with 15 bases in between. The CDR3 region has the DNA TGTGCCAGCAGCTACTCAGGGATGGACACAGATACGCAGTATTTT. Translated: CASSYSGMDTDTQYF.

The chain links TRBV27 to TRBJ1-6; no clear D gene. Deletions cut 6 bases from V and 7 bases from J, with 7 bases between. The CDR3 has 12 amino acids. Germline V CDR1 and CDR2: MNHEY, SMNVEV (reference sequence). CDR3 in DNA: TGTGCCAGCAGGGAGAACAATTCACCCCTCCACTTT. Residues: CASRENNSPLHF.

CDR3 sequence (DNA): TGCGCCAGTACATTGGGACGGACAGACAATGAGCAGTTCTTC. This encodes CASTLGRTDNEQFF. The genes are TRBV5-1 and TRBJ2-1, with D possibly being TRBD1 (6 bases). CDR1 is SGHRS and CDR2 is YFSETQ in the germline V gene. V dropped 8 bases and J dropped 5 bases, with 17 bases sitting between them. There are 14 residues in the CDR3.

The rearrangement joins TRBV14 to TRBJ2-7; tentatively, D is TRBD2 (6 bases). Looked up from germline, CDR1 is SGHDN and CDR2 is FVKESK. V was pared by 4 bases and J by 0 bases, with 10 bases between. The CDR3 loop spans 14 amino acids. In DNA, the CDR3 is TGTGCCAGCAGCCGTCGGGAGAACTCCTACGAGCAGTACTTC. It yields the protein CASSRRENSYEQYF. The whole variable domain, remainder taken from reference TRBV14 and TRBJ2-7, is EAGVTQFPSHSVIEKGQTVTLRCDPISGHDNLYWYRRVMGKEIKFLLHFVKESKQDESGMPNNRFLAERTGGTYSTLKVQPAELEDSGVYFCASSRRENSYEQYFGPGTRLTVT.

This chain links TRBV6-1 with TRBJ1-3; 9 nucleotides agree with TRBD1. The germline gives CDR1 MNHNS, CDR2 SASEGT. The CDR3 totals 15 residues. J lost 1 base, V lost 6 bases, and 4 bases had no gene match. Here the CDR3 DNA reads TGTGCCAGCAGAAGGACAGGGGATTCTGGAAACACCATATATTTT. It codes for CASRRTGDSGNTIYF.

The chain recombines TRBV6-6 with TRBJ1-1, with 10 nucleotides matching TRBD1. This CDR3 comprises 15 residues. The V and J ends lost 7 bases and 7 bases, in that order; junction bases with no gene match: 12. Germline V gene data show CDR1 as MNHNY and CDR2 as SVGAGI (reference sequence). The CDR3 is CASIRTPGQGLEAFF. The CDR3 bases are TGTGCCAGCATTAGGACCCCGGGACAGGGGCTTGAAGCTTTCTTT.

The chain employs TRBV29-1 and TRBJ1-3; D uncertain. The germline CDR1 and CDR2 sequences are SQVTM and ANQGSEA. This CDR3 comprises 16 residues. The V and J ends lost 0 bases and 2 bases respectively, with 14 bases between them. The DNA for the CDR3 is TGCAGCGTTGAAGATCATTGGTCGGGAACTGGAAACACCATATATTTT. The encoded protein is CSVEDHWSGTGNTIYF. Together with reference TRBV29-1 and TRBJ1-3, the CDR3 gives the full variable domain: SAVISQKPSRDICQRGTSLTIQCQVDSQVTMMFWYRQQPGQSLTLIATANQGSEATYESGFVIDKFPISRPNLTFSTLTVSNMSPEDSSIYLCSVEDHWSGTGNTIYFGEGSWLTVV.

The chain uses TRBV2 and TRBJ2-5, with 9 bases identical to TRBD1. J gave up 2 bases and V 4 bases, and 2 bases lay outside the gene matches. CDR3 length: 14 amino acids. The V gene's germline CDR1 is SNHLY and CDR2 FYNNEI. DNA for the CDR3: TGTGCCAGCAGTGTTGACAGGGGGCAAGAGACCCAGTACTTC. This codes for CASSVDRGQETQYF. Complete variable domain (other parts from reference TRBV2 and TRBJ2-5): EPEVTQTPSHQVTQMGQEVILRCVPISNHLYFYWYRQILGQKVEFLVSFYNNEISEKSEIFDDQFSVERPDGSNFTLKIRSTKLEDSAMYFCASSVDRGQETQYFGPGTRLLVL.

The chain recombines TRBV6-5 with TRBJ2-3, with D perhaps matching TRBD2 (5 bases). CDR3 length: 15 amino acids. V was shortened by 2 bases and J by 2 bases, with 11 bases between the two germline ends. Per germline, CDR1 MNHEY and CDR2 SVGAGI. CDR3 nucleotide sequence: TGTGCCAGCAGTTACACCAGAGGACTCACAGATACGCAGTATTTT. Amino acids: CASSYTRGLTDTQYF.

The chain recombines TRBV19 with TRBJ1-2; D remains unclear. Between the trimmed V and J ends, which lost 6 bases and 1 base, there was a span of 9 bases. This CDR3 has 13 amino acids. Germline V gives CDR1 LNHDA, CDR2 SQIVND (reference sequence). For the CDR3, the DNA is TGTGCCAGTAGCACCCAGGTTAACTATGGCTACACCTTC. As protein: CASSTQVNYGYTF.

CDR3 in DNA: TGCGCCAGCAGTTCCGTTTCCACAGATACGCAGTATTTT. It specifies CASSSVSTDTQYF. The chain employs TRBV10-1 and TRBJ2-3; D is ambiguous. CDR3 length: 13 residues. From germline, CDR1 is WNHNN and CDR2 SYGVQD (reference sequence). Trimming pared 5 bases from V and 2 bases from J, leaving 8 bases between.

The CDR3 region is CASSPYRTGTGANVLTF. CDR3 nucleotides: TGTGCCAGCAGCCCCTACCGGACAGGGACTGGGGCCAACGTCCTGACTTTC. V gene TRBV5-6 combines with J gene TRBJ2-6; 8 positions match TRBD1. Trimming removed 4 bases from V and 2 bases from J; junction bases left unmatched: 8. The CDR3 covers 17 residues. Per the germline V gene, CDR1 is SGHDT and CDR2 is YYEEEE.

V and J are TRBV6-1 and TRBJ2-1; TRBD2 matches 10 bases. This CDR3 has 16 residues. Germline assignment: CDR1 MNHNS and CDR2 SASEGT. J lost 7 bases, V lost 2 bases, and 8 bases had no gene match. The CDR3 DNA is TGTGCCAGCAGTGAAATGAACCCGGGACTAGCGAATGAGCAGTTCTTC. This sequence encodes CASSEMNPGLANEQFF.

The genes are TRBV5-4 and TRBJ1-2; possible D gene TRBD1, 5 bases. The germline V gene has CDR1 SGHNT and CDR2 YYREEE (reference sequence). Trimming cost V 2 bases and J 4 bases, with 12 bases left between them. This CDR3 is 14 amino acids long. CDR3 sequence: CASSFSGIGYGYTF. The CDR3 region has the DNA TGTGCCAGCAGCTTCTCAGGGATTGGCTATGGCTACACCTTC.

This clone was seen a few times. The chain carries TRBV5-4 and TRBJ2-1; TRBD1 matches 9 bases. Germline V gene data show CDR1 as SGHNT and CDR2 as YYREEE (reference sequence). After removal of 3 bases from V and 6 bases from J, the junction contained 7 bases not matched to a gene. The CDR3 covers 15 residues. CDR3 amino acids: CASSSTGGPVNEQFF. DNA of the CDR3: TGTGCCAGCAGCTCTACAGGGGGCCCGGTCAATGAGCAGTTCTTC.